Sequencing of this TCR beta chain was carried out in a study of cytomegalovirus exposure and HLA in healthy donors. Use of 60 Vbeta and 13 Jbeta primers characterized the PCR. Assay used: immunoSEQ multiplex PCR; TCRdb lists only in-frame clones, some missing. This table has under 200,000 clones, 75% to 85% appearing once. The sequence came from a male donor in good health and CMV-seropositive. Sequencing input: PBMCs.

The CDR3 DNA reads as TGTGCCAGCAGCCCACCAAGGGGGAACGAGCAGTACTTC. Amino acid sequence: CASSPPRGNEQYF. The V call is TRBV5-4, the J call TRBJ2-7, with a weak D call TRBD1 (6 bases). The CDR3 is 13 residues long. Germline loops: CDR1 SGHNT, CDR2 YYREEE (reference sequence). V lost 4 bases, J lost 5 bases, and 13 bases lay in between. The whole variable domain, filled in from reference TRBV5-4 and TRBJ2-7, reads ETGVTQSPTHLIKTRGQQVTLRCSSQSGHNTVSWYQQALGQGPQFIFQYYREEENGRGNFPPRFSGLQFPNYSSELNVNALELDDSALYLCASSPPRGNEQYFGPGTRLTVT.